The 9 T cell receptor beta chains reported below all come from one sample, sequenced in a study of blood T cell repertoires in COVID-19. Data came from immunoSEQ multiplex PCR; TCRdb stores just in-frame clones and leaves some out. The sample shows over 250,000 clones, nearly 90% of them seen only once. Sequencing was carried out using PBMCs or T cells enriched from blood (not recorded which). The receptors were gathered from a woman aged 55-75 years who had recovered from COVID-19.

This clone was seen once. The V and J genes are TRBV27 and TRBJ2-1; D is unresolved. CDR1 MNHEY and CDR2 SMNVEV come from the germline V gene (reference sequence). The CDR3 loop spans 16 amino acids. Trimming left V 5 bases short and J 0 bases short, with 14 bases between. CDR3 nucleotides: TGTGCCAGCAGTCCCAGTCCCCTCTTCTCCTACAATGAGCAGTTCTTC. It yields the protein CASSPSPLFSYNEQFF.

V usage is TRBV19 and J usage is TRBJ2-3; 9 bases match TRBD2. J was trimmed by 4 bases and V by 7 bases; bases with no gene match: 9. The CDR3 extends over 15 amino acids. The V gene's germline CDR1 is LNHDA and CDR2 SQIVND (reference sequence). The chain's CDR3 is CASTKAGGSADTQYF. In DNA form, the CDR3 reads TGTGCCAGTACCAAAGCGGGAGGTAGCGCAGATACGCAGTATTTT.

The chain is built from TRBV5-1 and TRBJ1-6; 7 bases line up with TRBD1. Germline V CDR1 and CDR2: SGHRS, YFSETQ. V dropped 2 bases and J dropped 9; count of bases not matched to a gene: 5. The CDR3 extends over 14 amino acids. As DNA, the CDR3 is TGCGCCAGCAGCTTTGAGGGGGCGCGTTCACCCCTCCACTTT. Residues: CASSFEGARSPLHF.

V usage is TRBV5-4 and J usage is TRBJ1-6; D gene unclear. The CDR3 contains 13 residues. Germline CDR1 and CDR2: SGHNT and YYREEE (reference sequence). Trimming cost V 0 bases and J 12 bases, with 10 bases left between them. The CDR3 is CASSLGLRGPLHF. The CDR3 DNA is TGTGCCAGCAGCTTGGGGTTGCGTGGACCCCTCCACTTT. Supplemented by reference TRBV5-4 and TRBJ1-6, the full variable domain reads ETGVTQSPTHLIKTRGQQVTLRCSSQSGHNTVSWYQQALGQGPQFIFQYYREEENGRGNFPPRFSGLQFPNYSSELNVNALELDDSALYLCASSLGLRGPLHFGNGTRLTVT.

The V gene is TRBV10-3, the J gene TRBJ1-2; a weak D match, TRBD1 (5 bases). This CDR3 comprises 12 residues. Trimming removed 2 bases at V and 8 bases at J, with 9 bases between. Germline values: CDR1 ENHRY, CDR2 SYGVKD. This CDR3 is CAISERGIGYTF. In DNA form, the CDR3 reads TGTGCCATCAGTGAGCGGGGGATCGGCTACACCTTC.

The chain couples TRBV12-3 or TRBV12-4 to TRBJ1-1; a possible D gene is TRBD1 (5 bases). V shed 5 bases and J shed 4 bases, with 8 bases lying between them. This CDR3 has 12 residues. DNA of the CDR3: TGTGCCAGCAGTCGAGACAGCACTGAAGCTTTCTTT. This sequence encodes CASSRDSTEAFF.

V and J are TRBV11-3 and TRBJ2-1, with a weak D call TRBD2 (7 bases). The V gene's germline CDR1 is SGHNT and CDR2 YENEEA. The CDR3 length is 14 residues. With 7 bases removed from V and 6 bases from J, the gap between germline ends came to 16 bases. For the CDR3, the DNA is TGTGCCAGCACCTTCGGGGGGCCCCTCAATGAGCAGTTCTTC. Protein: CASTFGGPLNEQFF.

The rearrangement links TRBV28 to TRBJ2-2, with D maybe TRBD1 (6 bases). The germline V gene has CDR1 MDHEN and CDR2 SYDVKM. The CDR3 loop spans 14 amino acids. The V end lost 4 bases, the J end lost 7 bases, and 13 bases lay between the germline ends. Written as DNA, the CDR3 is TGTGCCAGCAGTTGGTCAGGGGTGGACGGGGAGCTGTTTTTT. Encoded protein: CASSWSGVDGELFF.

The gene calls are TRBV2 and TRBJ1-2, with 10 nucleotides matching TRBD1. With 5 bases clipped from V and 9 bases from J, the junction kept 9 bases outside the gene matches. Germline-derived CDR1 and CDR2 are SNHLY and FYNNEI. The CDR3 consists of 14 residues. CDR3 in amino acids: CASSPDRGRDRYTF. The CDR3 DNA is TGTGCCAGCAGTCCCGACAGGGGGCGCGATCGCTACACCTTC.